This is a list of T cell receptor beta chains from one sample in a study of blood T cell repertoires in COVID-19. This table comes from immunoSEQ multiplex PCR, and its TCRdb copy is limited to in-frame clones, with some not included. This sample carries just under 300,000 clones, around nine tenths of them seen once, and the ten largest clones take 1% to 1.5%. The sample taken for sequencing was peripheral blood. All receptors come from an older man with acute or convalescent COVID-19. CDR3s include the opening cysteine and the closing phenylalanine or tryptophan. A D gene is named only where the DNA matches it firmly.

j_gene,d_gene,v_gene,CDR3aa
TRBJ2-7,TRBD1,TRBV6-2/TRBV6-3,CASSSGQGRSYEQYF
TRBJ1-2,-,TRBV10-2,CASRDTHNYGYTF
TRBJ2-3,-,TRBV12-5,CASGSTGSTQYF
TRBJ2-3,TRBD1,TRBV5-1,CASSLVRPGRGRPTDTQYF
TRBJ2-2,TRBD2,TRBV28,CASRAGGGNTGELFF
TRBJ1-3,-,TRBV7-2,CASSLQGNTIYF
TRBJ2-1,TRBD1,TRBV18,CATGTGTGMITNEQFF
TRBJ1-1,-,TRBV10-3,CAIRQMNTEAFF
TRBJ1-2,-,TRBV20-1,CSAVGPQTF
TRBJ1-1,-,TRBV7-9,CASTMFISGGFTEAFF
TRBJ1-1,-,TRBV6-2/TRBV6-3,CASSFGREAFF
TRBJ2-3,-,TRBV7-2,CASRKPSDTQYF
TRBJ2-3,TRBD2,TRBV5-1,CASSNGVTGTTYTDTQYF
TRBJ2-4,TRBD1,TRBV6-5,CASSDRVLDSIQYF
TRBJ2-5,TRBD2,TRBV5-1,CASSYLPGLAGEGQETQYF
TRBJ1-2,TRBD1,TRBV7-8,CASSLTGQNYGYTF
TRBJ1-6,TRBD1,TRBV6-7,CASVQGAEDSYNSPLHF
TRBJ2-7,TRBD2,TRBV19,CASSIGGGEQYF
TRBJ2-5,TRBD1,TRBV28,CASSFKAGTVDETQYF
TRBJ1-5,TRBD1,TRBV7-2,CASSFGTGAQHF
TRBJ1-5,-,TRBV19,CASSITSNSNQPQHF
TRBJ2-1,TRBD1,TRBV5-1,CASSFQGVSNEQFF
TRBJ1-6,-,TRBV30,CAWSERRNSPLHF
TRBJ2-7,-,TRBV4-3,CASSQDRQREQYF
TRBJ1-4,-,TRBV5-1,CASSARQALFLNEKLFF
TRBJ1-6,TRBD1,TRBV4-3,CASGTGWNNSPLHF
TRBJ2-3,-,TRBV24-1,CATSFYADSTDTQYF
TRBJ1-2,TRBD1,TRBV5-8,CASDGDRGRGGYTF
TRBJ1-4,-,TRBV6-5,CASRGGFNEKLFF
TRBJ1-5,TRBD1,TRBV28,CASSLRTGGNQPQHF
TRBJ2-2,-,TRBV7-8,CASSLQGWTGELFF
TRBJ2-7,-,TRBV11-2,CASSRTFEQYF
TRBJ1-1,TRBD1,TRBV7-2,CASSPRARQGFGEAFF
TRBJ2-5,TRBD2,TRBV12-3/TRBV12-4,CASSSGGETQYF
TRBJ1-4,TRBD1,TRBV28,CASSFVGQGDEKLFF
TRBJ2-7,TRBD1,TRBV6-5,CASRRPGQGAYEQYF
TRBJ1-1,-,TRBV6-5,CASSTDRPNTEAFF
TRBJ1-5,-,TRBV7-8,CASSGGDIFNSNQPQHF
TRBJ2-5,TRBD1,TRBV7-3,CASSPTSTQTGEETQYF
TRBJ1-2,-,TRBV28,CASSLRDTNNYGYTF
TRBJ1-5,-,TRBV18,CASTSGTLGNQPQHF
TRBJ2-7,-,TRBV6-4,CASSDSGTRGEQYF
TRBJ2-3,TRBD2,TRBV7-9,CASSPKRGSATDTQYF
TRBJ2-2,-,TRBV4-2,CASSQDGTGNTGELFF
TRBJ1-6,-,TRBV28,CASSLRWENSPLHF
TRBJ1-2,TRBD1,TRBV5-1,CASTLDRVNYGYTF
TRBJ1-1,TRBD1,TRBV3-1/TRBV3-2,CASRTGVNTEAFF